This T cell receptor (beta chain) stems from a study of cytomegalovirus exposure and HLA in healthy donors (dated 2017 in TCRdb). Concerning the study at large: A later analysis indicated that the roughly 120 validation repertoires were generated on the platform also employed for the 670 or so repertoires of the first cohort. The study aimed to test whether cataloging public T cell receptors could reveal signatures of past pathogen exposure. In addition to the first cohort of hundreds of subjects, a separate validation cohort of around 110 different subjects was used. High-throughput TCR immunosequencing, statistical association of individual TCRs with disease status, and machine learning were combined to predict cytomegalovirus infection status. Results and caveats for the whole study, not just this receptor: It was suggested by the authors that the approach could potentially be generalized to other disease states and immunological phenotypes. A later analysis lacked HLA typing for the validation cohort, so it scored co-occurrence in that cohort across all 120 or so repertoires. A later analysis found that TCRs clustered in the first cohort also tended to co-occur in the roughly 120 validation repertoires, with 94% of cluster scores above 0. While some public TCRs were present in many individuals, most TCR sequences turned up only very rarely across donors. The study gave a list of about 170 TCR beta chains associated with cytomegalovirus. In vitro tests confirmed that a few of the cytomegalovirus-associated TCR beta chains recognize cytomegalovirus antigens. Cytomegalovirus status was reported to be diagnosed by the classifier with high specificity and sensitivity in both the original and validation cohorts.

The donors were included in the validation cohort of over a hundred subjects, a group kept apart from the roughly 700-subject first cohort. The method behind the library was the immunoSEQ multiplex PCR assay. The authors' analysis ran thus. To diagnose cytomegalovirus status from the catalog of TCR beta chain sequences, a statistical classification framework was built. TCRdb took this table from immuneACCESS and kept in-frame rearrangements with V and J called. Such tables lack part of the clones; where checked against another copy, unresolved V genes explain under half of the gap, and the rest is unexplained. D and trimming come from the DNA, and the V and J calls and clone size come from that table. The sample includes some 130,000 clones, with 84% observed a single time. Clones ranked in the top ten supply 1.4% of the sample. Details on this clone: No cognate antigen has been identified for it. A junction end diverges from the germline sequence, so it may reflect a read error.

The CDR3 spans 15 residues, from the cysteine through the phenylalanine. Kept here is only the CDR3 DNA, which spans 45 bases and is read in frame from base 1. CDR1 and CDR2 are drawn from the germline V gene (reference sequence): SGHAT, FQDESV. This TCR derives from a woman aged 30 to 39 in good health and CMV-seronegative. Sequenced material: PBMCs. The sequence links TRBV11-1 to TRBJ2-1; a tentative D call is TRBD1 (6 bases match). This receptor carries the CDR3 CASSSDRLALLDTVF. The nucleotide sequence is given as TGTGCCAGCAGCTCAGACAGGCTCGCACTTCTTGACACGGTCTTC. Where the CDR3 stops, the reference TRBV11-1 and TRBJ2-1 genes take over; the full variable domain is EAEVAQSPRYKITEKSQAVAFWCDPISGHATLYWYRQILGQGPELLVQFQDESVVDDSQLPKDRFSAERLKGVDSTLKIQPAELGDSAMYLCASSSDRLALLDTVFGPGTRLTVL.